These 21 T cell receptor beta chains were all obtained from the same sample, sequenced in a study of cytomegalovirus exposure and HLA in healthy donors. Researchers ran the PCR with 60 Vbeta and 13 Jbeta primers. The protocol was immunoSEQ multiplex PCR, while the TCRdb copy is restricted to in-frame clones and leaves out a portion. The table has under 300,000 clones, around 86% seen once. The sample consisted of PBMCs. These receptors were collected from a man aged 35 to 55 in good health and CMV-seropositive.

This clone appeared a few times. The chain couples TRBV19 to TRBJ1-5; no clear D. The CDR3 contains 11 residues. Trimming removed 10 bases from V and 3 bases from J, with 7 bases in between. From germline, CDR1 is LNHDA and CDR2 SQIVND (reference sequence). DNA of the CDR3: TGTGCCACCGGGAACAATCAGCCCCAGCATTTT. The encoded protein is CATGNNQPQHF.

In the case of this clone: The identical CDR3 is also encoded by other nucleotide sequences in the sample. This chain uses TRBV7-2 with TRBJ1-2, with 7 bases identical to TRBD1. Germline CDR1 reads SGHTA; CDR2 reads FQGNSA. The CDR3 is 13 amino acids. The V and J ends lost 3 bases and 2 bases, in that order; junction bases with no gene match: 0. Here the CDR3 reads CASSLGQNYGYTF. The CDR3 DNA sequence: TGTGCCAGCAGCTTGGGACAGAACTATGGCTACACCTTC. Supplemented by reference TRBV7-2 and TRBJ1-2, the full variable domain reads GAGVSQSPSNKVTEKGKDVELRCDPISGHTALYWYRQSLGQGLEFLIYFQGNSAPDKSGLPSDRFSAERTGGSVSTLTIQRTQQEDSAVYLCASSLGQNYGYTFGSGTRLTVV.

The J gene is TRBJ2-1, the V gene TRBV29-1; D is ambiguous. V was clipped by 2 bases and J by 4 bases, with 6 bases between them. The germline V gene encodes CDR1 SQVTM and CDR2 ANQGSEA. CDR3 length: 12 amino acids. CDR3 region: CSVEHRYNEQFF. The DNA for the CDR3 is TGCAGCGTTGAACACAGATACAATGAGCAGTTCTTC.

The chain links TRBV2 to TRBJ1-5; D might be TRBD1 (5 bases). V shed 2 bases and J shed 6 bases, with 11 bases lying between them. The germline CDR1 and CDR2 sequences are SNHLY and FYNNEI. This CDR3 is built from 14 residues. The CDR3 sequence is CASSEIREGQPQHF. The CDR3 nucleotides are TGTGCCAGCAGTGAAATCAGGGAGGGTCAGCCCCAGCATTTT.

There are a few counts of this clone. This chain connects TRBV19 to TRBJ1-2; possibly TRBD1 for D (5 bases). The CDR3 has 14 residues. Trimming took off 5 bases at V and 4 bases at J, with 14 bases between the two ends. CDR1 and CDR2 (germline): LNHDA, SQIVND (reference sequence). CDR3 sequence (DNA): TGTGCCAGTAGTGCAGGGCCCAACCTCTATGGCTACACCTTC. It translates to CASSAGPNLYGYTF.

CDR3: CASSFPGSNADTQYF. The CDR3, as DNA: TGTGCCAGCAGCTTCCCAGGGTCGAACGCAGATACGCAGTATTTT. This chain joins TRBV7-9 and TRBJ2-3; tentatively, D is TRBD1 (5 bases). CDR3 length: 15 residues. Germline CDR1 and CDR2: SEHNR and FQNEAQ (reference sequence). V was cut by 3 bases and J by 4 bases, with 14 bases left in between.

The rearrangement links TRBV6-1 to TRBJ2-1, with 7 positions matching TRBD2. This CDR3 comprises 14 residues. V lost 7 bases, J lost 6 bases, and 9 bases stayed unmatched. Per germline, CDR1 MNHNS and CDR2 SASEGT. The CDR3 coding sequence is TGTGCCAGCAATCCGGGACTATCGAGCAATGAGCAGTTCTTC. Protein product: CASNPGLSSNEQFF.

This clone was seen a handful of times. The rearrangement joins TRBV5-1 to TRBJ2-5, with 14 bases fitting TRBD2. V was pared by 0 bases and J by 0 bases, with 1 base of the junction left unmatched. This CDR3 is 17 amino acids long. The V gene's germline CDR1 is SGHRS and CDR2 YFSETQ. CDR3 sequence reads: CASSLGLAGGYQETQYF. CDR3 sequence (DNA): TGCGCCAGCAGCTTGGGACTAGCGGGAGGGTACCAAGAGACCCAGTACTTC.

This chain joins TRBV5-1 and TRBJ2-1; D remains ambiguous. Trimming removed 0 bases from V and 7 bases from J, with 8 bases in between. This CDR3 has 13 amino acids. Germline V lookup: CDR1 SGHRS, CDR2 YFSETQ. The CDR3 nucleotides read TGCGCCAGCAGCTTGGGTAGTTATAATGAGCAGTTCTTC. Protein: CASSLGSYNEQFF.

The chain links TRBV6-5 to TRBJ2-3; a possible D gene is TRBD2 (6 bases). CDR3 length: 16 amino acids. Germline lookup yields CDR1 MNHEY and CDR2 SVGAGI. Trimming removed 0 bases from V and 1 base from J, with 11 bases in between. The CDR3 here is CASSYSAGIGTDTQYF. The CDR3 coding sequence is TGTGCCAGCAGTTACTCAGCGGGCATTGGCACAGATACGCAGTATTTT.

This clone appeared once. The genes are TRBV2 and TRBJ1-1; D perhaps matches TRBD1 (6 bases). From germline, CDR1 is SNHLY and CDR2 FYNNEI. The V end lost 5 bases, the J end lost 4 bases, and 11 bases lay between the germline ends. The CDR3 consists of 13 residues. CDR3 sequence: CASSSGVVTEAFF. DNA for the CDR3: TGTGCCAGCAGTTCAGGGGTAGTCACTGAAGCTTTCTTT.

The chain couples TRBV7-3 to TRBJ2-6; D may be TRBD1 (5 bases). This CDR3 has 14 amino acids. CDR1 SGHTA and CDR2 FQGTGA come from the germline V gene. Trimming took 5 bases from V and 0 from J, leaving 5 bases between them. In nucleotides, the CDR3 is TGTGCCAGCAGCGGACACTCTGGGGCCAACGTCCTGACTTTC. Its protein product is CASSGHSGANVLTF.

This rearrangement joins TRBV2 to TRBJ2-1, with 7 bases that match TRBD1. The CDR3 contains 16 residues. Germline V lookup: CDR1 SNHLY, CDR2 FYNNEI. V shed 7 bases and J 0 bases; nucleotides not matched to a gene: 9. CDR3 in amino acids: CASTFHRGTSYNEQFF. In DNA, the CDR3 is TGTGCCAGCACGTTCCACAGGGGAACCTCCTACAATGAGCAGTTCTTC. Full variable domain (outside the CDR3, taken from reference TRBV2 and TRBJ2-1): EPEVTQTPSHQVTQMGQEVILRCVPISNHLYFYWYRQILGQKVEFLVSFYNNEISEKSEIFDDQFSVERPDGSNFTLKIRSTKLEDSAMYFCASTFHRGTSYNEQFFGPGTRLTVL.

The chain carries TRBV28 and TRBJ2-7; unclear D gene. V was trimmed by 5 bases and J by 2 bases, leaving 13 bases between them. The CDR3 runs 14 residues. Germline CDR1 reads MDHEN; CDR2 reads SYDVKM. CDR3 bases: TGTGCCAGCAGTGCTGATGTGGCCACCTACGAGCAGTACTTC. Its translation: CASSADVATYEQYF.

V usage is TRBV27 and J usage is TRBJ2-7; D possibly corresponds to TRBD2 (6 bases). The germline gives CDR1 MNHEY, CDR2 SMNVEV (reference sequence). This CDR3 is built from 16 residues. V was cut by 2 bases and J by 5 bases, with 19 bases left in between. The DNA of the CDR3 is TGTGCCAGCAGTTTAAAGGGTAGGCTGTGGGGGGACGAGCAGTACTTC. Amino acids: CASSLKGRLWGDEQYF.

V usage is TRBV4-2 and J usage is TRBJ1-1, with 7 bases aligning to TRBD1. The CDR3 is 17 amino acids. Germline CDR1 and CDR2: LGHNA and YNFKEQ. The junction had 13 bases not matched to a gene; V was cut back by 0 bases and J by 6 bases. The CDR3 coding sequence is TGTGCCAGCAGCCAAGATCCTGGGGAGACAGGGAAGGCTGAAGCTTTCTTT. Translated, it gives CASSQDPGETGKAEAFF.

This clone was seen only once. The gene calls are TRBV7-6 and TRBJ2-7, with TRBD2 as a possible D gene (7 bases). V dropped 3 bases and J dropped 3 bases, with 15 bases sitting between them. The CDR3 has 15 residues. Germline assignment: CDR1 SGHVS and CDR2 FNYEAQ. CDR3 nucleotide sequence: TGTGCCAGCAGCTTCATGGCAGGGGAGGGCTACGAGCAGTACTTC. It specifies CASSFMAGEGYEQYF.

The J gene is TRBJ2-1, the V gene TRBV11-2; 14 bases are shared with TRBD2. Unmatched junction bases numbered 11, after V lost 4 bases and J lost 3 bases. Germline assignment: CDR1 SGHAT and CDR2 FQNNGV. The CDR3 totals 19 residues. The DNA of the CDR3 is TGTGCCAGCAGCTCAGCCGGGACTAGCGGGGGAGTAGGCTACAATGAGCAGTTCTTC. Encoded protein: CASSSAGTSGGVGYNEQFF.

This clone was recorded only once. This sequence joins TRBV6-1 and TRBJ1-2; 7 bases are a match to TRBD1. CDR3 length: 14 amino acids. V lost 6 bases and J lost 4; bases outside the gene matches: 8. Germline lookup yields CDR1 MNHNS and CDR2 SASEGT. CDR3 protein: CASRAGGGSYGYTF. In DNA, the CDR3 is TGTGCCAGCAGAGCAGGGGGTGGAAGCTATGGCTACACCTTC.

The V and J genes are TRBV29-1 and TRBJ2-1; a possible D gene is TRBD2 (6 bases). The ends were cut back, 6 bases at V and 0 bases at J, with 18 bases in the middle. CDR3 length equals 16 residues. The germline V gene encodes CDR1 SQVTM and CDR2 ANQGSEA. CDR3 sequence: CSVAGGSVPSYNEQFF. CDR3 bases: TGCAGCGTAGCCGGGGGAAGCGTACCCTCCTACAATGAGCAGTTCTTC.

The rearrangement uses TRBV9 and TRBJ1-1, with D possibly matching TRBD1 (6 bases). CDR3 size: 14 residues. Germline V lookup: CDR1 SGDLS, CDR2 YYNGEE. Trimming took off 4 bases at V and 1 base at J, with 11 bases between the two ends. The CDR3 DNA follows: TGTGCCAGCAGCTCGGGAGGGGGGAACACTGAAGCTTTCTTT. This sequence encodes CASSSGGGNTEAFF.